The 11 T cell receptor beta chains below were found in one sample sequenced in a study of blood T cell repertoires in COVID-19. Assay used: immunoSEQ multiplex PCR; TCRdb lists only in-frame clones, some missing. The sample yields approximately 250,000 clones, 83% seen once. Input material: peripheral blood. These receptors originate from a woman aged 45 to 65 with acute or convalescent COVID-19.

The chain uses TRBV7-6 and TRBJ2-5; 9 nucleotides agree with TRBD2. The germline gives CDR1 SGHVS, CDR2 FNYEAQ. The CDR3 is made up of 16 amino acids. Trimming cost V 5 bases and J 5 bases; bases outside gene matches: 12. The CDR3 nucleotides are TGTGCCAGCAGCCCGCCGGGCGGGAGGGCCCTCGAGACCCAGTACTTC. Translation gives CASSPPGGRALETQYF.

The chain links TRBV5-1 to TRBJ2-2; D is uncertain. The CDR3 runs 16 residues. Looked up from germline, CDR1 is SGHRS and CDR2 is YFSETQ. Between the trimmed V and J ends, which lost 4 bases and 2 bases, there was a span of 15 bases. For the CDR3, the DNA is TGCGCCAGCAGCCTGCCGAGACTTACCAACACCGGGGAGCTGTTTTTT. It encodes CASSLPRLTNTGELFF.

This chain uses TRBV18 with TRBJ1-1; the D gene is possibly TRBD1 (6 bases). The length of the CDR3 is 13 residues. Germline V gene sequence: CDR1 KGHSH, CDR2 LQKENI. Trimming took off 10 bases at V and 3 bases at J, with 15 bases between the two ends. The CDR3 region is CANRRGTDTEAFF. As DNA, the CDR3 is TGTGCCAACCGCAGGGGTACGGACACTGAAGCTTTCTTT.

The chain employs TRBV3-1 (or the pseudogene TRBV3-2) and TRBJ2-7; 8 bases match TRBD2. This CDR3 comprises 15 residues. V trimming: 6 bases; J trimming: 4 bases; junction bases outside the gene matches: 11. Germline V gives CDR1 LGHDT, CDR2 YNNKEL (reference sequence). CDR3 sequence (DNA): TGTGCCAGCAGACCTACACGGACTAGCTGGTACGAGCAGTACTTC. Protein product: CASRPTRTSWYEQYF.

DNA for the CDR3: TGTGCCAGTAGTGGGACAGCAAATAATCAGCCCCAGCATTTT. Residues: CASSGTANNQPQHF. The chain couples TRBV19 to TRBJ1-5, with TRBD1 identical over 7 bases. CDR3 length equals 14 residues. Per the germline V gene, CDR1 is LNHDA and CDR2 is SQIVND (reference sequence). J was trimmed by 4 bases and V by 5 bases; bases with no gene match: 5.

This chain uses TRBV4-2 with TRBJ2-1, with D maybe TRBD1 (6 bases). From germline, CDR1 is LGHNA and CDR2 YNFKEQ. This CDR3 is 13 amino acids long. The V gene lost 1 base and the J gene lost 8 bases, with 9 bases spanning the gap. CDR3 nucleotides: TGTGCCAGCAGCCAAGGGGACACCCATGAGCAGTTCTTC. It is translated as CASSQGDTHEQFF.

This clone has only a few counts. The V gene is TRBV12-3 or TRBV12-4, the J gene TRBJ1-2; 8 bases align to TRBD1. Unmatched junction bases numbered 14, after V lost 8 bases and J lost 12 bases. This CDR3 is 13 amino acids long. CDR3 loop: CASSLLQGDGNTF. The CDR3 bases are TGTGCCAGCTCCCTCTTACAGGGGGACGGCAACACCTTC.

As DNA, the CDR3 is TGTGCCAGCACCTGGGGGCCGGCACGCTACGAGCAGTACTTC. Protein sequence: CASTWGPARYEQYF. V is TRBV5-6 and J is TRBJ2-7; weak D call: TRBD1 (6 bases). From germline, CDR1 is SGHDT and CDR2 YYEEEE. Trimming removed 6 bases at V and 3 bases at J, with 16 bases between. This CDR3 region has 14 residues.

The chain carries TRBV28 and TRBJ2-7; D is undetermined. CDR3 size: 14 residues. Trimming removed 4 bases at V and 2 bases at J, with 12 bases between. Germline V gene data show CDR1 as MDHEN and CDR2 as SYDVKM. The CDR3 here is CASSSFGPTYEQYF. In DNA form, the CDR3 reads TGTGCCAGCAGTTCCTTTGGGCCAACCTACGAGCAGTACTTC.

The J gene is TRBJ2-3, the V gene TRBV5-4; weak D call: TRBD1 (6 bases). CDR1 is SGHNT and CDR2 is YYREEE in the germline V gene (reference sequence). V was shortened by 2 bases and J by 0 bases, with 10 bases between the two germline ends. The CDR3 runs to 15 residues. In nucleotides, the CDR3 is TGTGCCAGCAGCTTTCGACAGGCTAGCACAGATACGCAGTATTTT. It translates to CASSFRQASTDTQYF.

This chain uses TRBV9 with TRBJ2-2; tentative D call: TRBD2 (6 bases). The CDR3 spans 14 residues. V was shortened by 3 bases and J by 6 bases, with 12 bases between the two germline ends. Germline lookup yields CDR1 SGDLS and CDR2 YYNGEE. Written as DNA, the CDR3 is TGTGCCAGCAGCGCAACAACTAGCCCCGGGGAGCTGTTTTTT. Translation gives CASSATTSPGELFF.